Below are 17 T cell receptor beta chains sequenced from a single sample in a study of cytomegalovirus exposure and HLA in healthy donors. Profiled with immunoSEQ multiplex PCR; TCRdb holds only in-frame clones, not every one. The data hold about 160,000 clones, with 80% to 90% observed a single time. Sequencing was carried out using PBMCs. The receptors shown here come from a young woman in good health and CMV-seronegative.

The gene calls are TRBV19 and TRBJ1-2, with TRBD1 matching over 8 bases. The CDR3 is made up of 13 amino acids. The V segment lost 3 bases and the J segment 8 bases; nucleotides outside the gene matches: 5. From germline, CDR1 is LNHDA and CDR2 SQIVND (reference sequence). CDR3 residues: CASSIDRGGGYTF. In DNA, the CDR3 is TGTGCCAGTAGTATCGACAGGGGAGGAGGCTACACCTTC. Full variable domain (outside the CDR3, taken from reference TRBV19 and TRBJ1-2): DGGITQSPKYLFRKEGQNVTLSCEQNLNHDAMYWYRQDPGQGLRLIYYSQIVNDFQKGDIAEGYSVSREKKESFPLTVTSAQKNPTAFYLCASSIDRGGGYTFGSGTRLTVV.

CDR3 DNA: TGCAGCGTCCGGGGGGGCGACACTGAAGCTTTCTTT. It specifies CSVRGGDTEAFF. This chain links TRBV29-1 with TRBJ1-1, with a possible D match to TRBD1 (6 bases). CDR3 size: 12 residues. Germline assignment: CDR1 SQVTM and CDR2 ANQGSEA. Trimming stripped 6 bases from V and 3 bases from J, with 11 bases between.

This clone has only one observation. The chain recombines TRBV4-3 with TRBJ2-7; possibly TRBD2 for D (5 bases). From germline, CDR1 is LGHNA and CDR2 YSLEER. The ends were cut back, 0 bases at V and 4 bases at J, with 7 bases in the middle. The CDR3 loop spans 13 amino acids. The CDR3 spells CASSQEWTYEQYF. In DNA, the CDR3 is TGCGCCAGCAGCCAAGAGTGGACTTACGAGCAGTACTTC.

The chain has TRBV19 and TRBJ1-6; 7 bases match TRBD1. Germline V CDR1 and CDR2: LNHDA, SQIVND (reference sequence). The trim removed 4 bases at V and 10 bases at J, leaving 7 bases unmatched. The CDR3 loop spans 14 amino acids. The CDR3 bases are TGTGCCAGTAGTAGCCGACAGGGCAAGTCACCCCTCCACTTT. Protein product: CASSSRQGKSPLHF.

This rearrangement joins TRBV5-6 to TRBJ1-5; 8 nucleotides agree with TRBD1. Losses at the gene ends were 2 bases for V and 8 bases for J; bases not matched to a gene: 9. The CDR3 loop spans 15 amino acids. Germline-derived CDR1 and CDR2 are SGHDT and YYEEEE. DNA for the CDR3: TGTGCCAGCAGCTTCGGAACTGACAGGGGAAAGCCCCAGCATTTT. Translation gives CASSFGTDRGKPQHF.

This chain uses TRBV4-1 with TRBJ1-2, with 9 bases that match TRBD1. V lost 2 bases and J lost 8; bases outside the gene matches: 12. Germline V gene lookup returns CDR1 MGHRA and CDR2 YSYEKL. The CDR3 extends over 16 amino acids. This CDR3 is CASSQPARDRARGYTF. CDR3 coding DNA: TGCGCCAGCAGCCAACCCGCCCGGGACAGGGCAAGGGGCTACACCTTC.

This sequence joins TRBV2 and TRBJ1-5; 7 bases are shared with TRBD1. Per the germline V gene, CDR1 is SNHLY and CDR2 is FYNNEI. The junction had 9 bases not matched to a gene; V was cut back by 11 bases and J by 5 bases. CDR3 size: 13 residues. This CDR3 is CASNRDRDQPQHF. CDR3 bases: TGTGCCTCCAACCGGGACAGAGATCAGCCCCAGCATTTT. Combining the CDR3 with reference TRBV2 and TRBJ1-5 gives the whole variable domain EPEVTQTPSHQVTQMGQEVILRCVPISNHLYFYWYRQILGQKVEFLVSFYNNEISEKSEIFDDQFSVERPDGSNFTLKIRSTKLEDSAMYFCASNRDRDQPQHFGDGTRLSIL.

The chain joins TRBV11-2 to TRBJ2-5; tentative D call: TRBD1 (5 bases). The V and J ends lost 2 bases and 5 bases respectively, with 12 bases between them. The CDR3 totals 14 residues. Germline V gene data show CDR1 as SGHAT and CDR2 as FQNNGV. This chain's CDR3 is CASSLYQGVETQYF. CDR3 DNA sequence: TGTGCCAGCAGCTTATATCAGGGCGTGGAGACCCAGTACTTC.

The chain joins TRBV9 to TRBJ2-1, with D possibly matching TRBD1 (5 bases). The CDR3 has 15 amino acids. Trimming took 0 bases from V and 0 from J, leaving 7 bases between them. The germline V gene has CDR1 SGDLS and CDR2 YYNGEE. CDR3 in amino acids: CASSVDDSSYNEQFF. The DNA for the CDR3 is TGTGCCAGCAGCGTAGATGACAGCTCCTACAATGAGCAGTTCTTC.

This chain links TRBV19 with TRBJ2-2; D gene uncertain. V was clipped by 6 bases and J by 4 bases, with 12 bases between them. In germline, CDR1 is LNHDA, CDR2 SQIVND (reference sequence). The CDR3 contains 14 residues. CDR3 nucleotide sequence: TGTGCCAGTAGCCCCTTCCAGGTCACCGGGGAGCTGTTTTTT. Translation gives CASSPFQVTGELFF.

The chain links TRBV4-1 to TRBJ1-2; 7 nucleotides line up with TRBD1. Germline V gene sequence: CDR1 MGHRA, CDR2 YSYEKL. The CDR3 has 15 residues. Losses at the gene ends were 3 bases for V and 0 bases for J; bases not matched to a gene: 4. The CDR3 nucleotides are TGCGCCAGCAGCCAGGGGGACAGTTCTAACTATGGCTACACCTTC. Translation gives CASSQGDSSNYGYTF.

The CDR3 sequence: CAISESTGGTYEQYF. The DNA for the CDR3 is TGTGCCATCAGTGAGTCGACAGGGGGCACGTACGAGCAGTACTTC. This rearrangement joins TRBV10-3 to TRBJ2-7; 10 bases map to TRBD1. CDR1 ENHRY and CDR2 SYGVKD come from the germline V gene. CDR3 length equals 15 residues. The junction had 3 bases not matched to a gene; V was cut back by 0 bases and J by 4 bases.

This clone came up once. The chain carries TRBV11-3 and TRBJ2-5; weak D call: TRBD1 (6 bases). CDR3 length: 14 residues. The V gene's germline CDR1 is SGHNT and CDR2 YENEEA. V dropped 1 base and J dropped 5 bases, with 11 bases sitting between them. The CDR3 spells CASSLGQGKETQYF. CDR3 nucleotide sequence: TGTGCCAGCAGCTTAGGGCAGGGGAAGGAGACCCAGTACTTC.

J is TRBJ1-2 and V is TRBV29-1, with 10 nucleotides matching TRBD1. Germline CDR1 is SQVTM and CDR2 is ANQGSEA. The CDR3 contains 15 residues. V shed 5 bases and J 4 bases; nucleotides not matched to a gene: 10. In DNA form, the CDR3 reads TGCAGCGTTATCCAGGACAGGGGGTCATTCTATGGCTACACCTTC. It codes for CSVIQDRGSFYGYTF.

The CDR3 bases are TGCGCCAGCAGCTTGGAGCGGCCTGGAAACACCATATATTTT. Translated, it gives CASSLERPGNTIYF. The gene calls are TRBV5-1 and TRBJ1-3; D remains ambiguous. CDR3 length: 14 residues. Germline assignment: CDR1 SGHRS and CDR2 YFSETQ. Trimming shortened V by 0 bases and J by 2 bases, and 6 bases separated the two germline ends.

The rearrangement links TRBV28 to TRBJ1-1; TRBD1 is a possible D gene (5 bases). The germline V gene encodes CDR1 MDHEN and CDR2 SYDVKM. The CDR3 runs to 12 residues. Trimming removed 11 bases at V and 3 bases at J, with 13 bases between. The CDR3 sequence is CAAGVAYTEAFF. In nucleotides, the CDR3 is TGTGCCGCGGGGGTAGCGTACACTGAAGCTTTCTTT. Using reference TRBV28 and TRBJ1-1 for the parts outside the CDR3, the full variable domain is DVKVTQSSRYLVKRTGEKVFLECVQDMDHENMFWYRQDPGLGLRLIYFSYDVKMKEKGDIPEGYSVSREKKERFSLILESASTNQTSMYLCAAGVAYTEAFFGQGTRLTVV.

V is TRBV21-1 and J is TRBJ2-3; TRBD1, as called in the table, went unchecked against the DNA. TRBV21-1 counts as a pseudogene. The CDR3 loop spans 14 amino acids. DNA for the CDR3: TGTGCCAGCAAAGGGGGCGCGGAGACAGATACGCAGTATTTT. Residues: CASKGGAETDTQYF.